This T cell receptor beta chain was captured in a study of identical twins. This clonotype appeared many times. Its target is unknown. Between the trimmed V and J ends, which lost 2 bases and 2 bases, there was a span of 8 bases. CDR3 length: 14 amino acids. Germline lookup yields CDR1 ENHRY and CDR2 SYGVKD. Whole-study findings and limits: Excess sharing between twins was weaker in beta out-of-frame sequences.

TCRdb re-called the 5' RACE reads through MiXCR, storing one row per CDR3 protein. The repertoire holds 140,000 to 150,000 distinct CDR3 sequences, with roughly 3.3% as singletons. The sequence was collected from a man between 18 and 29 years old in good health. The specimen was memory T cells sorted from blood. This chain joins TRBV10-3 and TRBJ2-3, with D unclear. In DNA, the CDR3 is TGTGCCATCAGTGAGCTTCGGAACACAGATACGCAGTATTTT. Translating gives CAISELRNTDTQYF.